A single sample is the source of the 32 T cell receptor beta chains below, sequenced in a study of CD8+CD57+ T cells in acquired aplastic anemia. The TCR beta profiling, which covered VDJ combination and CDR3 sequence, was carried out using genomic DNA as the template. TCRdb called the reads again in MiXCR, with one record for every CDR3 protein. The data contain about 180,000 distinct CDR3 sequences, 45% to 55% of them singletons. The patients chosen for sequencing had shown expansion of CD8+CD57+ cells (detected by flow cytometry). The sequencing input was sorted CD4+, CD8+, or CD8+CD57+ T cells (not recorded which) from PBMCs. Receptors were obtained from a human donor with aplastic anemia.

V is TRBV7-3 and J is TRBJ2-7, with TRBD2 as a possible D gene (6 bases). Trimming took 5 bases from V and 5 from J, leaving 13 bases between them. This CDR3 has 13 amino acids. Germline CDR1 is SGHTA and CDR2 is FQGTGA. The CDR3 sequence is CASSERAWHEQYF. DNA of the CDR3: TGTGCCAGCAGCGAGCGGGCCTGGCACGAGCAGTACTTC.

This chain connects TRBV29-1 to TRBJ2-1, with 7 positions matching TRBD1. V dropped 0 bases and J dropped 2; count of bases not matched to a gene: 7. CDR1 is SQVTM and CDR2 is ANQGSEA in the germline V gene. This CDR3 region has 16 residues. The CDR3 protein is CSVEDRDRYPYNEQFF. The CDR3, as DNA: TGCAGCGTTGAAGATAGGGACAGATACCCCTACAATGAGCAGTTCTTC.

About this clonotype: A much larger clonotype is one base distant, so this may be a read error. J is TRBJ2-7 and V is TRBV2, with a possible D match to TRBD1 (6 bases). This CDR3 spans 15 amino acids. The germline CDR1 and CDR2 sequences are SNHLY and FYNNEI. The CDR3 DNA reads TGTGCCAGCAGTTATACAGGGCCTAACCCCTACGGGCAGTACTTC. It is translated as CASSYTGPNPYGQYF.

CDR3 DNA: TGCGCCAGCAGCCAAGACCGCGCTGCAGCCTACGAGCAGTACTTC. The encoded protein is CASSQDRAAAYEQYF. The chain couples TRBV4-3 to TRBJ2-7; D ambiguous. Between the trimmed V and J ends, which lost 0 bases and 2 bases, there was a span of 11 bases. CDR3 length: 15 amino acids. Germline assignment: CDR1 LGHNA and CDR2 YSLEER.

There are many counts of this clonotype. The chain recombines TRBV6-1 with TRBJ2-7, with TRBD1 as a possible D gene (6 bases). Germline loops: CDR1 MNHNS, CDR2 SASEGT. The V end was cut by 5 bases, the J end by 6 bases, with 17 bases between. CDR3 length: 14 amino acids. The CDR3 sequence: CASSMDRVVVEQYF. CDR3 DNA sequence: TGTGCCAGCAGTATGGACAGAGTAGTCGTCGAGCAGTACTTC.

The rearrangement links TRBV7-9 to TRBJ1-2; D gene uncertain. The germline V gene has CDR1 SEHNR and CDR2 FQNEAQ (reference sequence). Trimming pared 1 base from V and 4 bases from J, leaving 10 bases between. The CDR3 runs 14 residues. CDR3 DNA sequence: TGTGCCAGCAGCTTAGAGGCAGGACCCTATGGCTACACCTTC. Translated, it gives CASSLEAGPYGYTF.

This clonotype was observed many times. V and J are TRBV7-2 and TRBJ2-1; a possible D gene is TRBD2 (6 bases). The germline V and J ends were trimmed by 6 bases and 0 bases, with 12 bases remaining between them. The CDR3 runs to 15 residues. Germline V CDR1 and CDR2: SGHTA, FQGNSA. The CDR3 bases are TGTGCCAGCAGTCCCGGGGGATACTCCTACAATGAGCAGTTCTTC. This encodes CASSPGGYSYNEQFF.

V gene TRBV6-1 combines with J gene TRBJ1-1; 8 positions match TRBD1. The CDR3 covers 14 residues. Trimming took 6 bases from V and 6 from J; bases not matched to a gene: 9. Germline CDR1 is MNHNS and CDR2 is SASEGT. CDR3 residues: CASRDRGRSAEAFF. As DNA, the CDR3 is TGTGCCAGCAGAGACAGGGGTAGGAGTGCTGAAGCTTTCTTT.

The chain links TRBV6-4 to TRBJ1-1, with D uncertain. V was shortened by 2 bases and J by 4 bases, with 17 bases between the two germline ends. Germline values: CDR1 MRHNA, CDR2 SNTAGT. The CDR3 contains 16 residues. CDR3 sequence reads: CASSDHERGSCTEAFF. The CDR3, as DNA: TGTGCCAGCAGTGACCATGAACGGGGATCGTGCACTGAAGCTTTCTTT.

This clonotype was observed a few times. The V gene is TRBV11-2, the J gene TRBJ2-1; D is uncertain. The CDR3 extends over 16 amino acids. Germline CDR1 is SGHAT and CDR2 is FQNNGV. Trimming removed 0 bases at V and 2 bases at J, with 11 bases between. DNA for the CDR3: TGTGCCAGCAGCTTAGAGCCAGGATCGACCTACAATGAGCAGTTCTTC. Translation: CASSLEPGSTYNEQFF.

This clonotype was counted at least ten times. The chain is built from TRBV20-1 and TRBJ1-1; 10 bases map to TRBD1. This CDR3 has 17 amino acids. V lost 8 bases and J lost 3; bases outside the gene matches: 18. Germline V gives CDR1 DFQATT, CDR2 SNEGSKA (reference sequence). The CDR3 nucleotides read TGCAGTCTAACCGACCTGGACAGGGGGTTTTCGGACACTGAAGCTTTCTTT. Translating it yields CSLTDLDRGFSDTEAFF.

In this sample, this clonotype turned up many times. The rearrangement joins TRBV2 to TRBJ1-2; D is perhaps TRBD1 (6 bases). Germline CDR1 and CDR2: SNHLY and FYNNEI. With 1 base removed from V and 4 bases from J, the gap between germline ends came to 10 bases. The CDR3 totals 14 residues. The CDR3 spells CASSEDGGGYGYTF. DNA of the CDR3: TGTGCCAGCAGTGAAGATGGGGGCGGCTATGGCTACACCTTC.

This chain joins TRBV10-1 and TRBJ2-7; 7 nucleotides line up with TRBD1. The CDR3 totals 13 residues. In germline, CDR1 is WNHNN, CDR2 SYGVQD (reference sequence). Trimming took 5 bases from V and 7 from J; bases not matched to a gene: 8. CDR3 residues: CASSRGTVEEQYF. The CDR3 DNA sequence: TGCGCCAGCAGTAGAGGGACAGTCGAAGAGCAGTACTTC.

The rearrangement uses TRBV7-3 and TRBJ2-7; D ambiguous. Trimming pared 3 bases from V and 3 bases from J, leaving 9 bases between. Germline loops: CDR1 SGHTA, CDR2 FQGTGA. The CDR3 runs to 13 residues. The chain's CDR3 is CASSFIGHYEQYF. As DNA, the CDR3 is TGTGCCAGCAGCTTCATTGGCCACTACGAGCAGTACTTC.

Ten or more counts support this clonotype. The chain couples TRBV7-8 to TRBJ2-7, with D perhaps being TRBD1 or TRBD2 (5 bases each). Germline V gene lookup returns CDR1 SGHVS and CDR2 FQNEAQ. This CDR3 contains 11 residues. V was pared by 5 bases and J by 7 bases, with 9 bases between. DNA of the CDR3: TGTGCCAGCAGCCCAGAGGGGGAGCAGTACTTC. This codes for CASSPEGEQYF.

The V call is TRBV12-3 or TRBV12-4, the J call TRBJ2-7; maybe TRBD2 (5 bases). The CDR3 loop spans 16 amino acids. Between the trimmed V and J ends, which lost 7 bases and 6 bases, there was a span of 25 bases. CDR3 sequence (DNA): TGTGCCAGCAAACCTAGGAGGCCCAAACTTGACGGCGAGCAGTACTTC. It specifies CASKPRRPKLDGEQYF.

The chain is built from TRBV27 and TRBJ1-6; D perhaps matches TRBD1 (5 bases). The CDR3 contains 13 residues. Germline CDR1 and CDR2: MNHEY and SMNVEV (reference sequence). The V gene lost 4 bases and the J gene lost 7 bases, with 8 bases spanning the gap. In nucleotides, the CDR3 is TGTGCCAGCAGTTCGACAGTAAATTCACCCCTCCACTTT. Translation: CASSSTVNSPLHF.

This clonotype was seen at least ten times. The chain links TRBV12-3 or TRBV12-4 to TRBJ1-1; D gene uncertain. This CDR3 comprises 14 residues. Trimming removed 4 bases from V and 7 bases from J, with 16 bases in between. The CDR3 DNA sequence: TGTGCCAGCAGTTCCGGTGGGAGACGGGATGAAGCTTTCTTT. Encoded protein: CASSSGGRRDEAFF.

This clonotype has just a few counts. J is TRBJ2-1 and V is TRBV11-2; 14 positions agree with TRBD2. The CDR3 is 17 residues long. The germline V gene encodes CDR1 SGHAT and CDR2 FQNNGV. V trimming: 2 bases; J trimming: 2 bases; junction bases outside the gene matches: 2. The DNA for the CDR3 is TGTGCCAGCAGCTTATTGGGACTAGCGGGGGCCTACAATGAGCAGTTCTTC. Its translation: CASSLLGLAGAYNEQFF.

This clonotype came up a few times. The rearrangement links TRBV11-2 to TRBJ2-7; perhaps TRBD2 as D (5 bases). The CDR3 consists of 13 residues. V was clipped by 5 bases and J by 4 bases, with 12 bases between them. The germline CDR1 and CDR2 sequences are SGHAT and FQNNGV. The CDR3 sequence: CASSQSGGYEQYF. The CDR3 nucleotides read TGTGCCAGCAGCCAGAGCGGTGGGTACGAGCAGTACTTC.

This clonotype was counted ten times or more. The rearrangement uses TRBV7-3 and TRBJ1-3, with 8 bases aligning to TRBD1. The CDR3 runs 14 residues. The trim removed 4 bases at V and 4 bases at J, leaving 3 bases unmatched. Germline CDR1 and CDR2: SGHTA and FQGTGA. CDR3 region: CASSSGQGGNTIYF. DNA of the CDR3: TGTGCCAGCAGCTCTGGACAGGGAGGAAACACCATATATTTT.

The chain links TRBV4-2 to TRBJ2-6; D perhaps matches TRBD2 (6 bases). V lost 4 bases to trimming and J lost 3 bases, with 13 bases between them. CDR1 and CDR2 from the germline V gene are LGHNA and YNFKEQ. The CDR3 has 16 amino acids. The chain's CDR3 is CASSPGTEGGANVLTF. The CDR3 DNA follows: TGTGCCAGCAGCCCCGGGACGGAGGGTGGGGCCAACGTCCTGACTTTC.

V and J are TRBV7-9 and TRBJ2-7; 7 nucleotides align to TRBD1. The junction had 7 bases not matched to a gene; V was cut back by 5 bases and J by 3 bases. Germline-derived CDR1 and CDR2 are SEHNR and FQNEAQ (reference sequence). This CDR3 contains 14 residues. CDR3 sequence: CASSELRDSYEQYF. The CDR3 region has the DNA TGTGCCAGCAGCGAACTCCGGGACAGCTACGAGCAGTACTTC.

Turning to this clonotype: This may be a read error: a much more frequent sequence differs by one nucleotide. The chain employs TRBV6-1 and TRBJ1-1, with no clear D. Germline V CDR1 and CDR2: MNHNS, SASEGT. CDR3 length equals 14 residues. V lost 5 bases and J 4 bases, leaving 14 bases between the germline ends. In DNA, the CDR3 is TGTGCCAGCAGTCCCTGGAGGGAAACCACTGAAGCTTTCTTT. The encoded protein is CASSPWRETTEAFF.

The V gene is TRBV20-1, the J gene TRBJ2-5, with D perhaps TRBD2 (7 bases). The CDR3 runs to 15 residues. The V gene lost 0 bases and the J gene lost 2 bases, with 13 bases spanning the gap. The germline V gene encodes CDR1 DFQATT and CDR2 SNEGSKA (reference sequence). CDR3 bases: TGCAGTGCTAGAGATTGGGGGGGGCCACAAGAGACCCAGTACTTC. This codes for CSARDWGGPQETQYF.

The chain couples TRBV7-2 to TRBJ2-5; D call uncertain. From germline, CDR1 is SGHTA and CDR2 FQGNSA. The CDR3 runs 14 residues. V lost 4 bases and J lost 2, with 11 bases in between. The CDR3 sequence is CASSSRVAQETQYF. CDR3 sequence (DNA): TGTGCCAGCAGCTCCCGGGTAGCACAAGAGACCCAGTACTTC. Complete variable domain (other parts from reference TRBV7-2 and TRBJ2-5): GAGVSQSPSNKVTEKGKDVELRCDPISGHTALYWYRQSLGQGLEFLIYFQGNSAPDKSGLPSDRFSAERTGGSVSTLTIQRTQQEDSAVYLCASSSRVAQETQYFGPGTRLLVL.

V gene TRBV25-1 combines with J gene TRBJ2-3, with D tentatively TRBD2 (6 bases). CDR1 and CDR2 (germline): MGHDK, SYGVNS. The CDR3 length is 16 residues. V was trimmed by 3 bases and J by 1 base, leaving 14 bases between them. CDR3 region: CASSELPPSGTDTQYF. Here the CDR3 DNA reads TGTGCCAGCAGTGAGCTTCCTCCTAGCGGCACAGATACGCAGTATTTT.

The sample holds many counts of this clonotype. The V and J genes are TRBV27 and TRBJ2-7; possible D gene TRBD1, 5 bases. V was clipped by 3 bases and J by 7 bases, with 16 bases between them. The CDR3 has 14 amino acids. Germline CDR1 is MNHEY and CDR2 is SMNVEV (reference sequence). In DNA form, the CDR3 reads TGTGCCAGCAGTTTTGGCACAGGCCTAGGGGAGCAGTACTTC. This codes for CASSFGTGLGEQYF.

This clonotype has at least ten counts. The chain carries TRBV5-4 and TRBJ1-2; 7 nucleotides line up with TRBD1. V trimming: 2 bases; J trimming: 8 bases; junction bases outside the gene matches: 15. The CDR3 contains 16 residues. The germline V gene encodes CDR1 SGHNT and CDR2 YYREEE (reference sequence). The CDR3 is CASSLEAGQTGAGYTF. CDR3 coding DNA: TGTGCCAGCAGCTTAGAGGCGGGACAGACAGGAGCAGGCTACACCTTC.

This clonotype came up many times. The rearrangement joins TRBV18 to TRBJ1-6; D call uncertain. The CDR3 consists of 13 residues. V was trimmed by 5 bases and J by 7 bases, leaving 9 bases between them. From germline, CDR1 is KGHSH and CDR2 LQKENI. The CDR3 loop is CASSDYLNSPLHF. CDR3 nucleotides: TGTGCCAGCTCAGACTATCTCAATTCACCCCTCCACTTT.

CDR3 in amino acids: CASRQGRLDSPLHF. Written as DNA, the CDR3 is TGTGCCAGCAGGCAGGGCAGGTTAGATTCACCCCTCCACTTT. V is TRBV2 and J is TRBJ1-6; perhaps TRBD1 as D (5 bases). Germline V lookup: CDR1 SNHLY, CDR2 FYNNEI. The CDR3 has 14 amino acids. V was trimmed by 6 bases and J by 8 bases, leaving 14 bases between them.

The gene calls are TRBV15 and TRBJ2-7; D ambiguous. Trimming stripped 10 bases from V and 2 bases from J, with 21 bases between. CDR3 length: 15 amino acids. CDR1 and CDR2 (germline): LNHNV, YYDKDF (reference sequence). The CDR3, as DNA: TGTGCCAGCAGTGGTAGTTCGGGCCGAGCCTACGAGCAGTACTTC. Its protein is CASSGSSGRAYEQYF. The full variable domain, completed using reference TRBV15 and TRBJ2-7, is DAMVIQNPRYQVTQFGKPVTLSCSQTLNHNVMYWYQQKSSQAPKLLFHYYDKDFNNEADTPDNFQSRRPNTSFCFLDIRSPGLGDTAMYLCASSGSSGRAYEQYFGPGTRLTVT.